What follows are 20 T cell receptor beta chains derived from one specimen sequenced in a study of blood T cell repertoires in COVID-19 (TCRdb year 2020). Library generation was performed with the immunoSEQ multiplex PCR assay. TCRdb carries this immuneACCESS record with in-frame sequences only. Its versions omit some clonotypes, under half of them owing to an unresolved V gene in the studies checked, with the rest unexplained. The sample yields roughly 410,000 clones; around 89% were counted once. Together, the top ten hold 1% to 1.5% of the sample. Sequencing was done on a sample of peripheral blood. These receptors all stem from a middle-aged man with acute or convalescent COVID-19.

The CDR3 here is CAISPSSGANVLTF. For the CDR3, the DNA is TGTGCCATCAGCCCCTCGTCTGGGGCCAACGTCCTGACTTTC. The rearrangement links TRBV10-3 to TRBJ2-6, with D unclear. Trimming removed 6 bases from V and 1 base from J, with 7 bases in between. CDR3 length: 14 residues. The V gene's germline CDR1 is ENHRY and CDR2 SYGVKD.

The chain is built from TRBV2 and TRBJ2-3; the match to TRBD2 covers 12 bases. J gave up 7 bases and V 6 bases, and 5 bases lay outside the gene matches. Germline assignment: CDR1 SNHLY and CDR2 FYNNEI. CDR3 size: 14 residues. DNA for the CDR3: TGTGCCAGCAGAAGACTAGCGGGAGCGTATACGCAGTATTTT. Amino acid sequence: CASRRLAGAYTQYF.

The chain is built from TRBV5-1 and TRBJ2-5, with D perhaps TRBD1 (6 bases). CDR3 length equals 15 residues. Trimming stripped 4 bases from V and 0 bases from J, with 13 bases between. Germline CDR1 is SGHRS and CDR2 is YFSETQ. CDR3 sequence: CASSVGGQYQETQYF. In DNA form, the CDR3 reads TGCGCCAGCAGCGTAGGAGGACAGTACCAAGAGACCCAGTACTTC.

The chain links TRBV19 to TRBJ1-2; 7 bases are shared with TRBD1. CDR3 length: 13 amino acids. Unmatched junction bases numbered 12, after V lost 9 bases and J lost 8 bases. Per germline, CDR1 LNHDA and CDR2 SQIVND (reference sequence). CDR3 loop: CASLETGVGGYTF. The CDR3 DNA follows: TGTGCCAGCCTCGAAACAGGGGTGGGAGGCTACACCTTC.

CDR3 loop: CASSDPGLADQPQHF. The CDR3 DNA reads as TGTGCCAGCAGTGACCCCGGCCTAGCGGATCAGCCCCAGCATTTT. V usage is TRBV25-1 and J usage is TRBJ1-5; D remains ambiguous. Germline V CDR1 and CDR2: MGHDK, SYGVNS. The V end lost 3 bases, the J end lost 5 bases, and 14 bases lay between the germline ends. This CDR3 comprises 15 residues.

On this clone: Other DNA variants within this sample encode the same CDR3. The chain couples TRBV27 to TRBJ2-7, with a possible D match to TRBD1 (5 bases). The V end was cut by 6 bases, the J end by 4 bases, with 10 bases between. In germline, CDR1 is MNHEY, CDR2 SMNVEV (reference sequence). This CDR3 has 12 residues. The CDR3 reads CASSFQGYEQYF. For the CDR3, the DNA is TGTGCCAGCAGCTTCCAGGGTTACGAGCAGTACTTC.

The chain couples TRBV7-9 to TRBJ1-3; D possibly corresponds to TRBD1 (5 bases). Germline V gives CDR1 SEHNR, CDR2 FQNEAQ (reference sequence). CDR3 length: 17 residues. V lost 5 bases and J 0 bases, leaving 17 bases between the germline ends. For the CDR3, the DNA is TGTGCCAGCAGCGAGGGGTTGCGGGAGTTCTCTGGAAACACCATATATTTT. Translated, it gives CASSEGLREFSGNTIYF.

The J gene is TRBJ1-5, the V gene TRBV6-1, with no clear D. The V and J ends lost 3 bases and 0 bases respectively, with 6 bases between them. The CDR3 has 14 residues. Germline V CDR1 and CDR2: MNHNS, SASEGT. CDR3 in DNA: TGTGCCAGCAGTGAGTACAATAGCAATCAGCCCCAGCATTTT. Its protein product is CASSEYNSNQPQHF.

This chain joins TRBV3-1 (or the pseudogene TRBV3-2) and TRBJ2-3; TRBD2 matches at 7 bases. Trimming took 4 bases from V and 3 from J; bases not matched to a gene: 7. The CDR3 is made up of 15 amino acids. Germline V lookup: CDR1 LGHDT, CDR2 YNNKEL (reference sequence). CDR3 residues: CASSPSAGATDTQYF. The CDR3 DNA reads TGTGCCAGCAGCCCATCGGCGGGAGCAACAGATACGCAGTATTTT.

The chain recombines TRBV11-2 with TRBJ1-3; D perhaps matches TRBD1 (6 bases). The CDR3 spans 19 residues. Germline CDR1 and CDR2: SGHAT and FQNNGV. The germline V and J ends were trimmed by 1 base and 0 bases, with 19 bases remaining between them. The CDR3 coding sequence is TGTGCCAGCAGCTTAGTAGGTTTGCAGGGGCCCCACTCTGGAAACACCATATATTTT. Its protein product is CASSLVGLQGPHSGNTIYF.

CDR3 nucleotide sequence: TGTGCCAGCAGCCTCGCGGGGGGAGAGACCCAGTACTTC. It yields the protein CASSLAGGETQYF. V gene TRBV14 combines with J gene TRBJ2-5; 8 positions match TRBD2. The CDR3 runs to 13 residues. V lost 4 bases, J lost 4 bases, and 2 bases stayed unmatched. Germline V CDR1 and CDR2: SGHDN, FVKESK.

V is TRBV2 and J is TRBJ1-2; no definite D call. V lost 7 bases and J 5 bases, leaving 11 bases between the germline ends. CDR1 is SNHLY, CDR2 FYNNEI, per germline. The CDR3 length is 12 residues. This CDR3 is CASMREMYGYTF. CDR3 bases: TGTGCCAGCATGCGGGAGATGTATGGCTACACCTTC. Filled out from reference TRBV2 and TRBJ1-2, the complete variable domain reads EPEVTQTPSHQVTQMGQEVILRCVPISNHLYFYWYRQILGQKVEFLVSFYNNEISEKSEIFDDQFSVERPDGSNFTLKIRSTKLEDSAMYFCASMREMYGYTFGSGTRLTVV.

The rearrangement links TRBV6-6 to TRBJ2-2; 8 bases are shared with TRBD1. CDR1 MNHNY and CDR2 SVGAGI come from the germline V gene (reference sequence). The CDR3 runs to 15 residues. The V and J ends lost 5 bases and 6 bases, in that order; junction bases with no gene match: 8. CDR3 sequence (DNA): TGTGCCAGCAGTCTCGGGACAGGTGTGGCCGGGGAGCTGTTTTTT. It translates to CASSLGTGVAGELFF.

The genes are TRBV6-5 and TRBJ1-1; tentative D call: TRBD1 (6 bases). CDR1 and CDR2 from the germline V gene are MNHEY and SVGAGI. With 5 bases removed from V and 1 base from J, the gap between germline ends came to 11 bases. The CDR3 contains 14 residues. The CDR3 region has the DNA TGTGCCAGCAGTAGACAGGTGTGGAACACTGAAGCTTTCTTT. Its protein is CASSRQVWNTEAFF.

V and J are TRBV5-4 and TRBJ2-1; 8 nucleotides line up with TRBD2. The trim removed 5 bases at V and 7 bases at J, leaving 11 bases unmatched. This CDR3 has 15 amino acids. CDR1 and CDR2 (germline): SGHNT, YYREEE (reference sequence). DNA of the CDR3: TGTGCCAGCAGGGTGACGGGGGGGGTGGTAAATGAGCAGTTCTTC. Its protein is CASRVTGGVVNEQFF.

The V and J genes are TRBV11-2 and TRBJ1-2; the match to TRBD1 covers 10 bases. V lost 1 base, J lost 2 bases, and 10 bases stayed unmatched. CDR1 and CDR2 (germline): SGHAT, FQNNGV. CDR3 length: 18 residues. CDR3 coding DNA: TGTGCCAGCAGCTTAGCCCTCAGCTCGGGACAGGGGAACTATGGCTACACCTTC. Amino acids: CASSLALSSGQGNYGYTF.

V gene TRBV5-1 combines with J gene TRBJ1-6; 7 nucleotides match TRBD1. The CDR3 contains 15 residues. Germline V lookup: CDR1 SGHRS, CDR2 YFSETQ. The ends lost 3 bases at V and 6 bases at J; junction bases unmatched: 6. CDR3: CASSWGTDLNSPLHF. The DNA of the CDR3 is TGCGCCAGCAGCTGGGGGACAGACCTTAATTCACCCCTCCACTTT.

In this sample, this clone turned up a few times. The chain is built from TRBV11-2 and TRBJ1-4; maybe TRBD1 (5 bases). The CDR3 consists of 14 residues. V dropped 5 bases and J dropped 7 bases, with 14 bases sitting between them. Germline assignment: CDR1 SGHAT and CDR2 FQNNGV. In DNA, the CDR3 is TGTGCCAGCAGCAGGAGGGGCTTGGTTGAAAAACTGTTTTTT. Translation gives CASSRRGLVEKLFF.

This clone was seen only once. The chain links TRBV5-5 to TRBJ1-4, with TRBD1 identical over 11 bases. Germline V gene sequence: CDR1 SGHKS, CDR2 YYEKEE (reference sequence). V shed 5 bases, J shed 7 bases, and the junction held 10 bases outside the gene matches. The CDR3 is 16 residues long. The CDR3 reads CASRSLSGTGGEKLFF. The CDR3 DNA is TGTGCCAGCAGGTCCCTTTCGGGGACAGGGGGTGAAAAACTGTTTTTT.

This sequence joins TRBV9 and TRBJ2-1; 8 bases line up with TRBD2. The CDR3 spans 19 residues. Germline trimming cut 0 bases from V and 0 bases from J; bases unmatched to any gene: 11. In germline, CDR1 is SGDLS, CDR2 YYNGEE. The CDR3 region is CASSVGVGRAFSSYNEQFF. The CDR3 bases are TGTGCCAGCAGCGTAGGGGTCGGGAGGGCCTTTAGCTCCTACAATGAGCAGTTCTTC.